A single sample gave rise to the 30 T cell receptor beta chains below, sequenced in a study of molecular identifiers for immune sequencing clone quantification. TCRdb used MiXCR to reprocess the PCR reads, holding one entry per CDR3 protein. The repertoire has about 630,000 distinct CDR3 sequences, 25% of them found once; the top ten carry about 0.84%. Input material: naive CD8+ T cells from blood, with Jurkat cell RNA spiked in. The subset: FACS-sorted CD8+CD4-CCR7+CD45RA+ naive T cells. These receptors all come from a human donor in good health. Some libraries in this study had Jurkat cell RNA spiked in.

The sample holds many counts of this clonotype. V and J are TRBV13 and TRBJ1-1; no clear D. Trimming removed 5 bases at V and 3 bases at J, with 13 bases between. The CDR3 has 14 residues. CDR1 is PRHDT, CDR2 FYEKMQ, per germline (reference sequence). CDR3 loop: CASSKREDDTEAFF. The CDR3 DNA is TGTGCCAGCAGCAAGCGGGAGGACGACACTGAAGCTTTCTTT.

On this clonotype itself: A single base separates this from a much larger clone, so it may be a read error. The final CDR3 position lacks the conserved phenylalanine or tryptophan, pointing to a likely read error. The rearrangement joins TRBV4-3 to TRBJ2-3, with D uncertain. The CDR3 runs 14 residues. From germline, CDR1 is LGHNA and CDR2 YSLEER. V was clipped by 1 base and J by 0 bases, with 5 bases between them. CDR3 in DNA: TGCGCCAGCAGCCAAGCGCAGAGCACAGATACGCAGTATCTT. It is translated as CASSQAQSTDTQYL.

The J gene is TRBJ2-7, the V gene TRBV5-8; no reliable D call. The V and J ends lost 0 bases and 4 bases respectively, with 11 bases between them. Per germline, CDR1 SGHTS and CDR2 YDEGEE. The CDR3 consists of 14 residues. CDR3 DNA: TGTGCCAGCAGCTTGGGACCCCCGCCTTACGAGCAGTACTTC. Amino acid sequence: CASSLGPPPYEQYF.

This clonotype was seen at least ten times. V usage is TRBV12-3 or TRBV12-4 and J usage is TRBJ1-2; TRBD1 might be the D (6 bases). Trimming stripped 5 bases from V and 5 bases from J, with 18 bases between. The length of the CDR3 is 15 residues. The CDR3 region has the DNA TGTGCCAGCAGTCAATACCGGGGGGCAGAGTATGGCTACACCTTC. Amino acids: CASSQYRGAEYGYTF.

V gene TRBV5-1 combines with J gene TRBJ2-7, with 10 nucleotides matching TRBD1. V shed 4 bases, J shed 6 bases, and the junction held 4 bases outside the gene matches. Germline V gene data show CDR1 as SGHRS and CDR2 as YFSETQ. CDR3 size: 13 residues. CDR3 DNA sequence: TGCGCCAGCAGCGGGACAGGGGATATCGAGCAGTACTTC. It encodes CASSGTGDIEQYF.

This clonotype occurred many times. The CDR3 region has the DNA TGTGCCAGCAAGTACAGGGGGAGGGACACTGAAGCTTTCTTT. This codes for CASKYRGRDTEAFF. V is TRBV6-2 or TRBV6-3 and J is TRBJ1-1, with 8 bases matching TRBD1. The CDR3 is made up of 14 amino acids. The germline CDR1 and CDR2 sequences are MNHEY and SVGEGT. With 7 bases clipped from V and 3 bases from J, the junction kept 7 bases outside the gene matches.

The V and J genes are TRBV12-3 or TRBV12-4 and TRBJ2-5, with D perhaps TRBD2 (8 bases). The CDR3 covers 14 residues. Trimming shortened V by 8 bases and J by 5 bases, and 18 bases separated the two germline ends. This chain's CDR3 is CASRRDSGSETQYF. CDR3 nucleotide sequence: TGTGCCAGCCGTCGGGACAGCGGGAGTGAGACCCAGTACTTC.

This clonotype was seen more than once but under ten times. The chain joins TRBV7-3 to TRBJ1-1, with unresolved D. Germline V gives CDR1 SGHTA, CDR2 FQGTGA. This CDR3 is built from 12 residues. V dropped 8 bases and J dropped 0 bases, with 7 bases sitting between them. CDR3 nucleotide sequence: TGTGCCAGCGCAGGAATGAACACTGAAGCTTTCTTT. It specifies CASAGMNTEAFF.

The chain combines TRBV27 with TRBJ2-3; TRBD1 matches at 8 bases. Germline assignment: CDR1 MNHEY and CDR2 SMNVEV (reference sequence). Trimming cost V 2 bases and J 4 bases; bases outside gene matches: 2. The CDR3 loop spans 14 amino acids. The chain's CDR3 is CASSLQGAPDTQYF. CDR3 bases: TGTGCCAGCAGTTTACAGGGGGCCCCAGATACGCAGTATTTT.

In its sample, this clonotype was seen a few times. The rearrangement uses TRBV20-1 and TRBJ2-1; 13 bases line up with TRBD2. This CDR3 comprises 15 residues. V lost 5 bases, J lost 6 bases, and 7 bases stayed unmatched. The germline V gene has CDR1 DFQATT and CDR2 SNEGSKA (reference sequence). Here the CDR3 reads CSADRLAGGGNEQFF. The CDR3 DNA sequence: TGCAGTGCTGACAGACTAGCGGGAGGAGGCAATGAGCAGTTCTTC.

Remarks on this clonotype: The junction and the germline gene differ at one end; a read error may be behind it. This chain connects TRBV24-1 to TRBJ2-1, with D possibly being TRBD2 (5 bases). The germline V gene encodes CDR1 KGHDR and CDR2 SFDVKD. This CDR3 is 13 amino acids long. The DNA for the CDR3 is TGTGCCCCCAGTGTTGGCGGACTGAGAGAGCAGTTCTTC. This encodes CAPSVGGLREQFF.

This clonotype was recorded many times. The rearrangement uses TRBV4-3 and TRBJ2-7; D call uncertain. Germline V gives CDR1 LGHNA, CDR2 YSLEER. This CDR3 is 15 amino acids long. Trimming cost V 0 bases and J 2 bases, with 11 bases left between them. CDR3 DNA: TGCGCCAGCAGCCAAGATATTAGTACAACCTACGAGCAGTACTTC. Protein sequence: CASSQDISTTYEQYF.

This clonotype was seen at least ten times. The genes are TRBV4-1 and TRBJ2-7; perhaps D is TRBD1 or TRBD2 (5 bases each). CDR3 length: 13 residues. The germline V gene encodes CDR1 MGHRA and CDR2 YSYEKL. V dropped 4 bases and J dropped 5 bases, with 12 bases sitting between them. The CDR3 loop is CASSPGPVHEQYF. CDR3 DNA sequence: TGCGCCAGCAGCCCGGGACCAGTCCACGAGCAGTACTTC.

This clonotype has more than one count but fewer than ten. A much larger clone lies one base from this, so it may be a read error. The chain couples TRBV11-3 to TRBJ2-2; no firm D call. There are 12 residues in the CDR3. Germline assignment: CDR1 SGHNT and CDR2 YENEEA. Trimming stripped 5 bases from V and 7 bases from J, with 8 bases between. DNA of the CDR3: TGTGCCAGCAGCCAAGATGGCGGGGAGCTGTTTTTT. Translating it yields CASSQDGGELFF.

This clonotype was recorded at least ten times. This sequence joins TRBV7-9 and TRBJ1-1; D gene unclear. The length of the CDR3 is 16 residues. Deletions cut 3 bases from V and 1 base from J, with 15 bases between. Germline CDR1 is SEHNR and CDR2 is FQNEAQ (reference sequence). CDR3 amino acids: CASSFASGGENTEAFF. The DNA for the CDR3 is TGTGCCAGCAGCTTCGCGTCGGGAGGCGAGAACACTGAAGCTTTCTTT.

This clonotype was counted many times. V gene TRBV12-3 or TRBV12-4 combines with J gene TRBJ2-3, with D hard to call. The CDR3 is 14 residues long. Trimming pared 4 bases from V and 7 bases from J, leaving 15 bases between. The DNA of the CDR3 is TGTGCCAGCAGTTCCCCGGTAACCCGACATACGCAGTATTTT. Translated: CASSSPVTRHTQYF.

This clonotype has ten or more counts. A clone one base away is much larger, so this may be a read error. V usage is TRBV6-5 and J usage is TRBJ2-3, with D hard to call. Germline CDR1 MNHEY, CDR2 SVGAGI. The CDR3 totals 11 residues. V shed 2 bases and J shed 5 bases, with 2 bases lying between them. The CDR3 sequence: CASSYIDTQYF. CDR3 bases: TGTGCCAGCAGTTACATAGATACGCAGTATTTT.

This clonotype turned up a few times. This chain links TRBV7-9 with TRBJ1-2, with D hard to call. Germline V lookup: CDR1 SEHNR, CDR2 FQNEAQ (reference sequence). This CDR3 is built from 14 residues. The germline V and J ends were trimmed by 5 bases and 5 bases, with 15 bases remaining between them. As DNA, the CDR3 is TGTGCCAGCAGCCATTACTCAAACCCGTATGGCTACACCTTC. Its protein product is CASSHYSNPYGYTF.

Comments on this clonotype: This sequence may be a read error, since a much larger clone differs from it by one base. This rearrangement joins TRBV19 to TRBJ1-5; D ambiguous. The CDR3 runs to 15 residues. Germline V gene data show CDR1 as LNHDA and CDR2 as SQIVND (reference sequence). CDR3 sequence: CASTVAWQSNQPRHF. The CDR3, as DNA: TGTGCCAGTACCGTAGCTTGGCAGAGCAATCAGCCCCGGCATTTT.

This clonotype occurred many times. The chain couples TRBV28 to TRBJ2-7, with D unresolved. V dropped 10 bases and J dropped 0 bases, with 13 bases sitting between them. CDR1 MDHEN and CDR2 SYDVKM come from the germline V gene. There are 13 residues in the CDR3. The CDR3 DNA is TGTGCCACCGCCATCTTCAGCTCCTACGAGCAGTACTTC. It encodes CATAIFSSYEQYF.

This clonotype was seen more than once but under ten times. The chain employs TRBV30 and TRBJ2-3; D is perhaps TRBD2 (5 bases). Trimming left V 0 bases short and J 2 bases short, with 9 bases between. Germline CDR1 GTSNPN, CDR2 SVGIG (reference sequence). The CDR3 covers 14 residues. In DNA, the CDR3 is TGTGCCTGGAGTGTACTAGGGCCCACAGATACGCAGTATTTT. This translates into CAWSVLGPTDTQYF.

This chain joins TRBV12-3 or TRBV12-4 and TRBJ1-2; TRBD1 is a possible D gene (5 bases). The V and J ends lost 1 base and 2 bases respectively, with 8 bases between them. CDR3 size: 14 residues. CDR3 region: CASSLGGNNYGYTF. The CDR3 DNA reads as TGTGCCAGCAGTTTAGGGGGGAACAACTATGGCTACACCTTC.

This chain connects TRBV7-9 to TRBJ2-7; D is uncertain. The CDR3 extends over 14 amino acids. In germline, CDR1 is SEHNR, CDR2 FQNEAQ (reference sequence). With 5 bases removed from V and 2 bases from J, the gap between germline ends came to 13 bases. This CDR3 is CASSPNHGTYEQYF. As DNA, the CDR3 is TGTGCCAGCAGCCCGAACCATGGAACCTACGAGCAGTACTTC.

About this clonotype: This sequence may be a read error, since a much larger clone differs from it by one base. The chain links TRBV2 to TRBJ1-5; D ambiguous. The ends were cut back, 6 bases at V and 1 base at J, with 10 bases in the middle. CDR1 is SNHLY and CDR2 is FYNNEI in the germline V gene. CDR3 length: 14 amino acids. The CDR3 region has the DNA TGTGCCAGCAGCCTCGCGGAGAGCAATCAGCCCCAGCATTTT. Translated: CASSLAESNQPQHF.

Details on this clonotype: Just one base apart from a much larger clone, this may be a read error. V gene TRBV15 combines with J gene TRBJ1-4; D perhaps matches TRBD1 (6 bases). This CDR3 has 17 residues. Germline values: CDR1 LNHNV, CDR2 YYDKDF (reference sequence). Written as DNA, the CDR3 is TGTGCCACCGGCAGACTACCTGGGGGGGCCGGTAATGAAAAACTGTTTTTT. Translation gives CATGRLPGGAGNEKLFF.

The chain combines TRBV28 with TRBJ2-1, with 10 nucleotides matching TRBD1. This CDR3 has 16 amino acids. Germline V gene lookup returns CDR1 MDHEN and CDR2 SYDVKM. The ends lost 6 bases at V and 7 bases at J; junction bases unmatched: 12. CDR3 sequence reads: CASSLNDRGPRNEQFF. CDR3 bases: TGTGCCAGCAGCCTCAACGACAGGGGGCCACGGAATGAGCAGTTCTTC.

Concerning this clonotype itself: A read error may produce the germline difference seen at one junction end. The V and J genes are TRBV14 and TRBJ2-7, with no clear D. Germline V gene data show CDR1 as SGHDN and CDR2 as FVKESK. The length of the CDR3 is 14 residues. The CDR3 nucleotides read TGTGCCATCAGCCAAGGGCAAGGGTGGTACGAGCAGTACTTC. It codes for CAISQGQGWYEQYF.

The table lists this clonotype with a count of one. A junction end diverges from the germline sequence, so it may reflect a read error. The chain joins TRBV20-1 to TRBJ2-3; either TRBD1 or TRBD2 may fit D (5 bases each). CDR1 and CDR2 (germline): DFQATT, SNEGSKA (reference sequence). The CDR3 loop spans 13 amino acids. This CDR3 reads CSARDPSTDAQYF. CDR3 nucleotides: TGCAGTGCGAGGGACCCAAGCACAGATGCGCAGTATTTT.

Here the CDR3 reads CASSHPRGTGTYEQYF. The CDR3 bases are TGTGCCAGCAGTCACCCCCGCGGGACAGGGACCTACGAGCAGTACTTC. The V and J genes are TRBV27 and TRBJ2-7; TRBD1 aligns across 9 bases. V shed 5 bases and J 2 bases; nucleotides not matched to a gene: 10. The CDR3 contains 16 residues. The germline gives CDR1 MNHEY, CDR2 SMNVEV (reference sequence).

Regarding this clonotype: Its ends do not fully match the called genes, so a read error is possible. V is TRBV28 and J is TRBJ2-7; D call uncertain. Germline V CDR1 and CDR2: MDHEN, SYDVKM. This CDR3 is built from 12 residues. The DNA for the CDR3 is TGTGCCAGCGGTTCCTTATCCTACGAGCCGTGCTTC. This encodes CASGSLSYEPCF.